The following is a TCR beta chain sequence with its context. As to time point: after neoadjuvant nivolumab, at surgical resection. The record originates from a study of neoadjuvant anti-PD-1 for oral cavity cancer. Germline values: CDR1 SGHNT, CDR2 YYREEE (reference sequence). CDR3 length: 16 amino acids. The V segment lost 1 base and the J segment 4 bases; nucleotides outside the gene matches: 7. TCRdb's copy holds only in-frame clones and misses some; the assay was immunoSEQ multiplex PCR. Altogether fewer than 90,000 clones are present, approximately 85% being singletons, with the ten largest covering 3% to 4%.

V is TRBV5-4 and J is TRBJ2-5; 10 bases are shared with TRBD1. The receptor's source is a person between 35 and 79 years old with oral cavity squamous cell carcinoma. This specimen consisted of PBMCs, obtained after nivolumab (anti-PD-1) treatment. CDR3 sequence reads: CASSLRDRGTAETQYF. The CDR3 coding sequence is TGTGCCAGCAGCTTGCGGGACAGGGGAACGGCAGAGACCCAGTACTTC.